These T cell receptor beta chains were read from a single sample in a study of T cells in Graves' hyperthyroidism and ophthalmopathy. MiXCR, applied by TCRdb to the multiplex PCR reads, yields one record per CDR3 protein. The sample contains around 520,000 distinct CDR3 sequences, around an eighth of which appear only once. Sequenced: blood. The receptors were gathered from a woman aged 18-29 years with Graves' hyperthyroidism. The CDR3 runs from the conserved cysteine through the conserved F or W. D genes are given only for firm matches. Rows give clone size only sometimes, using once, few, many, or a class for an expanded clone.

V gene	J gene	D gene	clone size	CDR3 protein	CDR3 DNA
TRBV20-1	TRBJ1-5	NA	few	CSAKTVNQPQHF	TGCAGTGCTAAGACAGTCAATCAGCCCCAGCATTTT
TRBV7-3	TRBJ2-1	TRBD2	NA	CASSLSVTSEYNEQFF	TGTGCCAGCAGCTTATCAGTGACTAGCGAATACAATGAGCAGTTCTTC
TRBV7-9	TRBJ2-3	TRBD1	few	CASSSRTGASTDTQYF	TGTGCCAGCAGCTCCCGGACAGGGGCTAGCACAGATACGCAGTATTTT
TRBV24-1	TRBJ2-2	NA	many	CATTREEVQVHTGELFF	TGTGCCACCACCAGGGAAGAGGTTCAGGTTCACACCGGGGAGCTGTTTTTT
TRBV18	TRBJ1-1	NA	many	CASSPPKDLNTEAFF	TGTGCCAGCTCACCACCGAAGGATTTAAACACTGAAGCTTTCTTT
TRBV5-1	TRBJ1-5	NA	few	CASSLILVGLVSHQPQHF	TGCGCCAGCAGCTTAATTCTGGTGGGTCTGGTGAGCCATCAGCCCCAGCATTTT
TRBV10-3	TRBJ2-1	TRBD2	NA	CAIGGPRRGQTGLANNEQFF	TGTGCCATCGGCGGCCCAAGGAGAGGGCAAACTGGACTAGCCAACAATGAGCAGTTCTTC
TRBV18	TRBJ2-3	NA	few	CASSPAGSILNTQYF	TGTGCCAGCTCACCAGCGGGGTCTATTCTAAATACGCAGTATTTT
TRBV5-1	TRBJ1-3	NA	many	CASSLGSTIYF	TGCGCCAGCAGCCTGGGGTCCACCATATATTTT
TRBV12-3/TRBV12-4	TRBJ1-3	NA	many	CASTLFGSGNTIYF	TGTGCCAGCACCTTATTTGGCTCTGGAAACACCATATATTTT
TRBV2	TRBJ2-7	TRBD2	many	CASSSAGGPLEQYF	TGTGCCAGCAGTTCAGCGGGAGGGCCTCTTGAGCAGTACTTC
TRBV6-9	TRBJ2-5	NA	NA	CASSYSKDRETQYF	TGTGCCAGCAGTTACTCTAAAGATAGGGAGACCCAGTACTTC
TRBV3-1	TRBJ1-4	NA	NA	CASSQLILGGEKLFF	TGTGCCAGCAGCCAACTGATCTTAGGGGGTGAAAAACTGTTTTTT
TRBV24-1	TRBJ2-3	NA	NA	CATSDIPGRRDTDTQYF	TGTGCCACCAGTGACATCCCAGGACGGCGGGATACAGATACGCAGTATTTT
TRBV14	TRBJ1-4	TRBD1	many	CASSQWTGGGEKLFF	TGTGCCAGCAGCCAATGGACAGGAGGTGGTGAAAAACTGTTTTTT
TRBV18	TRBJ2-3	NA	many	CASSSGRDTQYF	TGTGCCAGCTCGTCAGGGAGGGATACGCAGTATTTT
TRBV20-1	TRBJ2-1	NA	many	CSAPLRYTTDNEQFF	TGCAGTGCCCCTCTGAGATATACTACGGACAATGAGCAGTTCTTC
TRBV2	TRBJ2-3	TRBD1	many	CASLLGQGTDTQYF	TGTGCCAGCCTATTGGGACAGGGCACAGATACGCAGTATTTT
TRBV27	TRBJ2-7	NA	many	CASSLRAGRIYEQYF	TGTGCCAGCAGTTTAAGGGCGGGACGGATCTACGAGCAGTACTTC
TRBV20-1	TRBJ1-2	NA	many	CSARDYVGTWVSYGYTF	TGCAGTGCTAGAGACTACGTAGGTACCTGGGTATCCTATGGCTACACCTTC
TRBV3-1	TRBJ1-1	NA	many	CASSQVSLPFF	TGTGCCAGCAGCCAAGTTTCTCTACCTTTCTTT
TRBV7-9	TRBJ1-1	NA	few	CASSCRRGEAFF	TGTGCCAGCAGCTGTCGGCGGGGCGAAGCTTTCTTT
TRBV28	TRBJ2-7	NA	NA	CASSKRAGGYEQYF	TGTGCCAGCAGTAAAAGGGCAGGGGGGTACGAGCAGTACTTC
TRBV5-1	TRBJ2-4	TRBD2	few	CASSLYPSGRGAKNIQYF	TGCGCCAGCAGCTTGTATCCAAGCGGGAGAGGGGCCAAAAACATTCAGTACTTC
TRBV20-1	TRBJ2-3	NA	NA	CSASDGSTDTQYF	TGCAGTGCTAGCGACGGTAGCACAGATACGCAGTATTTT
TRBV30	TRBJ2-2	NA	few	CAWSVPREAGELFF	TGTGCCTGGAGTGTACCGAGAGAGGCCGGGGAGCTGTTTTTT
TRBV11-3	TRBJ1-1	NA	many	CASKSFENTEAFF	TGTGCCAGCAAAAGCTTTGAGAACACTGAAGCTTTCTTT
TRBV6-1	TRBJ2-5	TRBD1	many	CASSDITGTGFGGQYF	TGTGCCAGCAGTGACATCACCGGGACAGGATTCGGTGGCCAGTACTTC
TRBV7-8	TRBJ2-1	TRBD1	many	CASSSGTGHGFNEQFF	TGTGCCAGCAGCTCCGGGACAGGGCATGGGTTCAATGAGCAGTTCTTC
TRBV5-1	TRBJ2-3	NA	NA	CASSLGGTAWPDTQYF	TGCGCCAGCAGCTTGGGTGGGACTGCCTGGCCAGATACGCAGTATTTT
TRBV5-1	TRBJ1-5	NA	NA	CASSLTGNEDQPQHF	TGCGCCAGCAGCTTGACAGGGAACGAGGATCAGCCCCAGCATTTT
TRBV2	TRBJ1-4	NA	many	CASSEQGVAKLFF	TGTGCCAGCAGTGAACAAGGGGTAGCAAAACTGTTTTTT
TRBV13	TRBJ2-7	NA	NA	CASSPGELSYEQYF	TGTGCCAGCAGCCCGGGGGAGCTCTCCTACGAGCAGTACTTC
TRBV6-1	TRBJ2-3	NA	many	CASTRLGHTDTQYF	TGTGCCAGCACAAGACTTGGCCACACAGATACGCAGTATTTT
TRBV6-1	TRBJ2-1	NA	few	CASSPTAREEQFF	TGTGCCAGCAGCCCCACTGCGAGGGAGGAGCAGTTCTTC
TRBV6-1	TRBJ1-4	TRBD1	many	CASKVRQGEEKLFF	TGTGCCAGCAAGGTTCGACAGGGAGAAGAAAAACTGTTTTTT
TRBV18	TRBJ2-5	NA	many	CASSPTTSSETQYF	TGTGCCAGCTCACCCACGACTAGTAGTGAGACCCAGTACTTC
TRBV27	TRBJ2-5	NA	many	CASTPLATVQETQYF	TGTGCCAGCACCCCCCTAGCGACTGTTCAAGAGACCCAGTACTTC
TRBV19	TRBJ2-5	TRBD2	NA	CASSISSGREETQYF	TGTGCCAGTAGTATTTCTAGCGGGAGGGAAGAGACCCAGTACTTC
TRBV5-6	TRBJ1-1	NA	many	CASQRTVNTEAFF	TGTGCCAGCCAAAGAACGGTGAACACTGAAGCTTTCTTT
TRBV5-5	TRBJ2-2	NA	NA	CASSFKSGLNTGELFF	TGTGCCAGCAGCTTTAAATCGGGACTGAACACCGGGGAGCTGTTTTTT
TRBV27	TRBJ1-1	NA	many	CASSLDRTGSTEAFF	TGTGCCAGCAGTTTAGATAGAACAGGGAGCACTGAAGCTTTCTTT
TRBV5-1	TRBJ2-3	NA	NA	CASSISWLANTDTQYF	TGCGCCAGCAGCATCAGTTGGCTAGCGAACACAGATACGCAGTATTTT
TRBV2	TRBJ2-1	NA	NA	CASSDSGRGYNEQFF	TGTGCCAGCAGTGATTCGGGGAGAGGGTACAATGAGCAGTTCTTC
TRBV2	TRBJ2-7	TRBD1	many	CASTPRGTGALSYEQYF	TGTGCCAGCACACCTCGGGGAACAGGGGCCCTCTCCTACGAGCAGTACTTC
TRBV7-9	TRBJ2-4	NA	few	CASSLERVQYF	TGTGCCAGCAGCTTAGAACGGGTTCAGTACTTC